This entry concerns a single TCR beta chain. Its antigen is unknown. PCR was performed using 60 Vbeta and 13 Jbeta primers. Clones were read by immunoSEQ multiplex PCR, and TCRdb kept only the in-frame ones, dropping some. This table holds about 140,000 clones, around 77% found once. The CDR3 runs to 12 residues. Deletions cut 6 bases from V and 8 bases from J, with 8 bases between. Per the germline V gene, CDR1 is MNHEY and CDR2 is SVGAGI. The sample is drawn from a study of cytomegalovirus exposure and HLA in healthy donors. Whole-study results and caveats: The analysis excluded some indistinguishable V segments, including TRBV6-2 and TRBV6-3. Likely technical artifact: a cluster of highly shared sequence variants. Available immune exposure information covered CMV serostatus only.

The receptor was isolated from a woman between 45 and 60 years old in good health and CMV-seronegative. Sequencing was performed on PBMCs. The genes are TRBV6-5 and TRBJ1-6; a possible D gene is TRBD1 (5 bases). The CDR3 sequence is CASRLGDSPLHF. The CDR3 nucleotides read TGTGCCAGCAGATTAGGGGATTCACCCCTCCACTTT.